This T cell receptor (beta chain) was obtained from a study of T cell repertoires in cytomegalovirus infection. Study overall: Indicated by public TCR beta signatures were CMV infection and matching HLA type.

Per germline, CDR1 SEHNR and CDR2 FQNEAQ (reference sequence). The CDR3 is made up of 17 amino acids. V was trimmed by 3 bases and J by 0 bases, leaving 14 bases between them. TCRdb re-called the reads through MiXCR, storing one row per CDR3 protein. Of 250,000 or so distinct CDR3 sequences in the sample, around 15% are singletons; the top ten hold over 40%. The receptor comes from a human donor in good health (CMV status not recorded). Some clones in this sample may be carry-over from other donors' samples. The specimen sequenced was CD8+ T cells from PBMCs. The gene calls are TRBV7-9 and TRBJ1-4; TRBD1 might be the D (5 bases). CDR3 region: CASSFLGESPTNEKLFF. CDR3 nucleotides: TGTGCCAGCAGCTTCTTGGGGGAAAGTCCAACTAATGAAAAACTGTTTTTT.